The source of this T cell receptor (beta chain) is a study of PD-1 blockade in classical Hodgkin lymphoma. Following autologous stem cell transplantation, relapse occurred in every patient, and exposure to brentuximab vedotin varied. For this clone: What it binds is unknown.

Overall study findings and caveats: When nivolumab was started under 1 year after ASCT, patients were excluded. The causes of the repertoire differences, possibly disease activity or prior therapy, remain undefined.

Profiled with immunoSEQ multiplex PCR; TCRdb holds only in-frame clones, not every one. The data contain approximately 150,000 clones, about 78% of them seen just once; the ten biggest clones take up 7.5% to 9.5%. This receptor was identified in a human donor with classical Hodgkin lymphoma. Sequences were derived from peripheral blood mononuclear cells (PBMCs), sampled before the second cycle of nivolumab.

CDR3 nucleotides: TGTGCCAGCTCACCACCGTCGGGGGGAGGGACCAAAAACATTCAGTACTTC. Its translation is CASSPPSGGGTKNIQYF. V usage is TRBV18 and J usage is TRBJ2-4; 7 bases fit TRBD2. The V segment lost 0 bases and the J segment 2 bases; nucleotides outside the gene matches: 7. CDR3 size: 17 residues. Germline CDR1 and CDR2: KGHSH and LQKENI. The full variable domain, its missing parts supplied by reference TRBV18 and TRBJ2-4, is NAGVMQNPRHLVRRRGQEARLRCSPMKGHSHVYWYRQLPEEGLKFMVYLQKENIIDESGMPKERFSAEFPKEGPSILRIQQVVRGDSAAYFCASSPPSGGGTKNIQYFGAGTRLSVL.